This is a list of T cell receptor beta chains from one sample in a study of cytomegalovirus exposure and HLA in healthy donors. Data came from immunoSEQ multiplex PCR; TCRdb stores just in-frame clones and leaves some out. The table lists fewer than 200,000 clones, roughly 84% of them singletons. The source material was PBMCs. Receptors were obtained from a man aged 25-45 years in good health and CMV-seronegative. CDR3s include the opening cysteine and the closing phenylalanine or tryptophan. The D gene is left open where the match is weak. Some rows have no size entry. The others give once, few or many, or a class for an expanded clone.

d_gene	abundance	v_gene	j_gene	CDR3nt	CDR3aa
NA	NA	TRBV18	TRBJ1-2	TGTGCCAGCTCACCTACTCAGACATCAGGTGGCTACACCTTC	CASSPTQTSGGYTF
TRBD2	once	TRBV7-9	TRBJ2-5	TGTGCCAGCAGCTTTAATATTCGCGGGGGTGAGACCCAGTACTTC	CASSFNIRGGETQYF
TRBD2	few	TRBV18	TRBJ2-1	TGTGCCAGCTCACCGGGGGAGGGACCCACCAATGAGCAGTTCTTC	CASSPGEGPTNEQFF
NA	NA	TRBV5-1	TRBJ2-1	TGCGCCAGCAGCCACGGACAGTCCTACAATGAGCAGTTCTTC	CASSHGQSYNEQFF
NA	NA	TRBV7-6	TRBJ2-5	TGTGCCAGCAGCTCGTACCAAGAGACCCAGTACTTC	CASSSYQETQYF
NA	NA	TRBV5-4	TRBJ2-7	TGTGCCAGCAGCCCCCCCGCGAGCAGGGTGGGCGAGCAGTACTTC	CASSPPASRVGEQYF
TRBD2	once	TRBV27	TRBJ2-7	TGTGCCAGCAGTCGCAGGGAGGGGACCTACGAGCAGTACTTC	CASSRREGTYEQYF
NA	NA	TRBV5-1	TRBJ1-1	TGCGCCAGCGCGTGGGCCGTAATGAACACTGAAGCTTTCTTT	CASAWAVMNTEAFF
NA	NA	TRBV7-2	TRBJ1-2	TGTGCCAGCAGCTTAATTACAGGGCACTATGGCTACACCTTC	CASSLITGHYGYTF
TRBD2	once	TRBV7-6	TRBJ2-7	TGTGCCAGCAGCTTAGACCCACTTCGCGGGGGGCACTACGAGCAGTACTTC	CASSLDPLRGGHYEQYF
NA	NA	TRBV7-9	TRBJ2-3	TGTGCCAGCAGCCTACGGACTACCACAGATACGCAGTATTTT	CASSLRTTTDTQYF
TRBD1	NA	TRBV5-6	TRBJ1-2	TGTGCCAGCAGCAGGACAGGGTTTAACTCCGACTATGGCTACACCTTC	CASSRTGFNSDYGYTF
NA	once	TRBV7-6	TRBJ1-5	TGTGCCAGCAGCTTAGCGCCACAGGGAGTGGTTCAGCCCCAGCATTTT	CASSLAPQGVVQPQHF
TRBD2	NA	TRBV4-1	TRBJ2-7	TGCGCCAGCAGCACCGGGACTAGCGGATCCTACGAGCAGTACTTC	CASSTGTSGSYEQYF
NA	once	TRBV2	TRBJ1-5	TGTGCCAGCCTAAGGAGGGGGGGGAATTATAGCAATCAGCCCCAGCATTTT	CASLRRGGNYSNQPQHF
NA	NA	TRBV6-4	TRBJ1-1	TGTGCCAGCAGTGACGGCACGAACACTGAAGCTTTCTTT	CASSDGTNTEAFF
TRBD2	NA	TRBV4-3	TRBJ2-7	TGCGCCAGCAGCCCTAGCGGGAGGTACTACGAGCAGTACTTC	CASSPSGRYYEQYF
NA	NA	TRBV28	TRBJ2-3	TGTGCCAGCAGGACTACGGGGTTAGGAGTAGATACGCAGTATTTT	CASRTTGLGVDTQYF
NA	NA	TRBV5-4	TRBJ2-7	TGTGCCAGCAGCTTGGAACTAGCTAGCTCCTACGAGCAGTACTTC	CASSLELASSYEQYF
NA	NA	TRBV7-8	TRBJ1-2	TGTGCCAGCAGCTTAGAAAAAGGAGAGTACTATGGCTACACCTTC	CASSLEKGEYYGYTF
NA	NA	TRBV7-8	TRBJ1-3	TGTGCCAGCACCCATTCGGTTCAAGTATCAGGAAACACCATATATTTT	CASTHSVQVSGNTIYF
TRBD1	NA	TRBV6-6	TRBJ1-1	TGTGCCAGCAGTTACTCCGGACAGGGCACTGAAGCTTTCTTT	CASSYSGQGTEAFF
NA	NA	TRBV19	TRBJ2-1	TGTGCCAGTAACGCGGGGTCCTACAATGAGCAGTTCTTC	CASNAGSYNEQFF
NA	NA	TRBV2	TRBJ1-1	TGTGCCAGCCGTGGAAGCACAGGGTCTAAAGCTTTCTTT	CASRGSTGSKAFF
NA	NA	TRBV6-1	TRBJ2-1	TGTGCCAGCAGCGCAACGCAAACTAGCATTGAGCAGTTCTTC	CASSATQTSIEQFF
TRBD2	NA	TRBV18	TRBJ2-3	TGTGCCAGCTCACCCGCGGGAGTCCCAGATACGCAGTATTTT	CASSPAGVPDTQYF
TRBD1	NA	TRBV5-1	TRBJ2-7	TGCGCCAACAGGGTGGGACAGGGCACCTACGAGCAGTACTTC	CANRVGQGTYEQYF
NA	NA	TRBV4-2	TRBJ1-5	TGTGCCAGCAGCCAAGGGGGGGAGCTTCAGCCCCAGCGTTTT	CASSQGGELQPQRF
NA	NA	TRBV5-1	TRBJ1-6	TGCGCCAGCAGCCCCAACCCGGCAGGGGCTATCGCCCCCCTCCACTTT	CASSPNPAGAIAPLHF
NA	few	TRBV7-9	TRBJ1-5	TGTGCCAGCAGCTCTCAGGGGCGAGATCAGCCCCAGCATTTT	CASSSQGRDQPQHF
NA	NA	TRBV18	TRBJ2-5	TGTGCCAGCTCCCCGAGCGAGACCCAGTACTTC	CASSPSETQYF
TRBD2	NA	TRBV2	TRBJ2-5	TGTGCCAGCAGTTGGACTAGCGGGGGGGCTCGTGGAGAGACCCAGTACTTC	CASSWTSGGARGETQYF
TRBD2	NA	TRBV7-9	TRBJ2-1	TGTGCCACCTTACGGGGACCGGGAGGCTCCTACAATGAGCAGTTCTTC	CATLRGPGGSYNEQFF
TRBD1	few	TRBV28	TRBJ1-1	TGTGCCAGCAGTTGGGGACAGGGACCTATGAACACTGAAGCTTTCTTT	CASSWGQGPMNTEAFF
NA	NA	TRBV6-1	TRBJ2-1	TGTGCCAGCAGTGAAGAGGGAGTGGGGTTCAATGAGCAGTTCTTC	CASSEEGVGFNEQFF
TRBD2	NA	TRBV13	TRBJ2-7	TGTGCCAGCAGCCTGGGACTAGCGGGAGTATCCGAGCAGTACTTC	CASSLGLAGVSEQYF
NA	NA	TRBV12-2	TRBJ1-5	TGTGCAAGTCGCTTAGGGACAGAGAGCAATCAGCCCCAGCATTTT	CASRLGTESNQPQHF
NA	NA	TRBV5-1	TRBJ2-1	TGCGCCAGCGGGCCTGGAACGCACCCTGAGCAGTTCTTC	CASGPGTHPEQFF
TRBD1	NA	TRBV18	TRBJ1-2	TGTGCCAGCTCAGACAGGGTCGGACAGTATGGCTACACCTTC	CASSDRVGQYGYTF
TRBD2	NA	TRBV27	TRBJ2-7	TGTGCCAGCAGTTATGGACTAGCTAGCTACGAGCAGTACTTC	CASSYGLASYEQYF
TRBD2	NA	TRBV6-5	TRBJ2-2	TGTGCCAGCAGTTTTCGGGGGGCCGGGGAGCTGTTTTTT	CASSFRGAGELFF
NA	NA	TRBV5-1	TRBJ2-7	TGCGCCAGCGCCGATAGCGGCGCCGCCTACGAGCAGTACTTC	CASADSGAAYEQYF
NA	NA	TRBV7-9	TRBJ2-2	TGTGCCAGCAGCTTAGGAGGGAACACCGGGGAGCTGTTTTTT	CASSLGGNTGELFF
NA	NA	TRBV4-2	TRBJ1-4	TGTGCCAGCAGCCAACACACGACAGCAACTAATGAAAAACTGTTTTTT	CASSQHTTATNEKLFF
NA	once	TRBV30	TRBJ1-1	TGTGCCTGGAGTTTACGAACAGCTTCTGAAGCTTTCTTT	CAWSLRTASEAFF
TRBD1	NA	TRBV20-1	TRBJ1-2	TGCAGTGCTGTGACAGGGGGTGGCTACACCTTC	CSAVTGGGYTF
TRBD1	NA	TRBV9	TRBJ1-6	TGTGCCAGCAGCCTCAGGACAGGGGAAGGTTCACCCCTCCACTTT	CASSLRTGEGSPLHF
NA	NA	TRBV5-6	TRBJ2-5	TGTGCCAGCAGCTTCAATGACCAAGAGACCCAGTACTTC	CASSFNDQETQYF
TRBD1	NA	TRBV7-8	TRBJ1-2	TGTGCCAGCAGCCCGATACAGGGGGCGGTGTATGGCTACACCTTC	CASSPIQGAVYGYTF
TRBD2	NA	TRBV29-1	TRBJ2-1	TGCAGCGTTGAAACTAGCGGTAATGAGCAGTTCTTC	CSVETSGNEQFF
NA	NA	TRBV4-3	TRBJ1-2	TGCGCCAGCAATCTGGACCTCACAGGGACTAACTATGGCTACACCTTC	CASNLDLTGTNYGYTF
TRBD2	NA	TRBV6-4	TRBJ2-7	TGTGCCAGCAGCCCCGGGACTAGCGGCTACGAGCAGTACTTC	CASSPGTSGYEQYF
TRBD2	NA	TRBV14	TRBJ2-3	TGTGCCAGCAGCCACAGGACTAGCGGGGGGTCCGGTACGCAGTATTTT	CASSHRTSGGSGTQYF
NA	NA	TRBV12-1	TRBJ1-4	TGTGCCAGCAGCTGGAAAGGTTCGGGGAGGAATGAAAAACTGTTTTTT	CASSWKGSGRNEKLFF
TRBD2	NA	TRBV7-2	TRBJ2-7	TGTGCCAGCAGCTTTCCGGGGGGGGGCTACGAGCAGTACTTC	CASSFPGGGYEQYF
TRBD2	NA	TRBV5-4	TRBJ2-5	TGTGCCAGCAGCTCGACTAGCGGGAGGCAAGAGACCCAGTACTTC	CASSSTSGRQETQYF
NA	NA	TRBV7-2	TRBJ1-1	TGTGCCAGCAGCTTAGGGGTGGGGGGTTACACTGAAGCTTTCTTT	CASSLGVGGYTEAFF
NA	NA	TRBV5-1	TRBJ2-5	TGCGCCAGCAGCTTGCGGGGAAAAGAGACCCAGTACTTC	CASSLRGKETQYF